What follows are 12 T cell receptor beta chains derived from one specimen sequenced in a study of cytomegalovirus exposure and HLA in healthy donors. The PCR used 60 Vbeta and 13 Jbeta primers. This table comes from immunoSEQ multiplex PCR, and its TCRdb copy is limited to in-frame clones, with some not included. The top ten hold roughly 2% of the sample, which has roughly 250,000 clones, 84% seen once. The sample comprised PBMCs. These TCRs come from a middle-aged woman in good health and CMV-seropositive.

The V and J genes are TRBV29-1 and TRBJ1-4; a possible D gene is TRBD1 (6 bases). CDR1 and CDR2 from the germline V gene are SQVTM and ANQGSEA. This CDR3 comprises 12 residues. V lost 7 bases to trimming and J lost 5 bases, with 11 bases between them. This CDR3 reads CSGQANNEKLFF. For the CDR3, the DNA is TGCAGCGGACAGGCTAACAATGAAAAACTGTTTTTT.

This chain links TRBV2 with TRBJ2-1; 9 bases are shared with TRBD1. The CDR3 is 16 amino acids. The junction had 8 bases not matched to a gene; V was cut back by 6 bases and J by 2 bases. From germline, CDR1 is SNHLY and CDR2 FYNNEI. For the CDR3, the DNA is TGTGCCAGCAGAATCACAGGGGGCAGTACCTACAATGAGCAGTTCTTC. Its translation: CASRITGGSTYNEQFF.

This clone appeared a single time. V usage is TRBV5-1 and J usage is TRBJ1-1; 7 bases are shared with TRBD1. CDR1 is SGHRS, CDR2 YFSETQ, per germline. This CDR3 comprises 15 residues. Germline trimming cut 4 bases from V and 4 bases from J; bases unmatched to any gene: 10. For the CDR3, the DNA is TGCGCCAGCAGCGAGGAGGGGGCGGTGTCCACTGAAGCTTTCTTT. Its protein is CASSEEGAVSTEAFF.

The V call is TRBV4-3, the J call TRBJ2-1, with 8 positions matching TRBD2. Trimming took 0 bases from V and 0 from J; bases not matched to a gene: 4. CDR3 length: 17 residues. Germline CDR1 reads LGHNA; CDR2 reads YSLEER. In DNA form, the CDR3 reads TGCGCCAGCAGCCAAGACACTAGCGGAGACTCCTACAATGAGCAGTTCTTC. It yields the protein CASSQDTSGDSYNEQFF.

As concerns this clone: The junction differs from germline at one of its ends, possibly a read error. The J gene is TRBJ2-7, the V gene TRBV7-7; 14 bases are shared with TRBD2. This CDR3 region has 18 residues. Per germline, CDR1 SSHAT and CDR2 FNYEAQ (reference sequence). The DNA of the CDR3 is TGTGCTAGCAGCCCAGAGGCCGGGACTAGCGGGAGAATCTACGAGCAGTACTTC. This codes for CASSPEAGTSGRIYEQYF.

This clone appeared a single time. The chain couples TRBV28 to TRBJ1-5; weak D call: TRBD1 (6 bases). Trimming took off 5 bases at V and 0 bases at J, with 14 bases between the two ends. The CDR3 has 16 residues. Germline values: CDR1 MDHEN, CDR2 SYDVKM. The CDR3 nucleotides read TGTGCCAGCAGTCCCCGGACAGCTTATAGCAATCAGCCCCAGCATTTT. As protein: CASSPRTAYSNQPQHF.

The chain recombines TRBV5-1 with TRBJ2-5; D ambiguous. Germline-derived CDR1 and CDR2 are SGHRS and YFSETQ. Between the trimmed V and J ends, which lost 2 bases and 5 bases, there was a span of 10 bases. The CDR3 has 13 residues. The CDR3 loop is CASSFTAMETQYF. CDR3 sequence (DNA): TGCGCCAGCAGCTTCACAGCCATGGAGACCCAGTACTTC.

The chain employs TRBV11-3 and TRBJ2-7; TRBD2 is a possible D gene (6 bases). Germline CDR1 is SGHNT and CDR2 is YENEEA. The CDR3 extends over 15 amino acids. V was trimmed by 2 bases and J by 3 bases, leaving 14 bases between them. CDR3 in DNA: TGTGCCAGCAGCTTAAGTTGGACTATAAACTACGAGCAGTACTTC. Amino acids: CASSLSWTINYEQYF.

This chain links TRBV2 with TRBJ1-6, with 9 bases fitting TRBD1. CDR1 and CDR2 (germline): SNHLY, FYNNEI. The CDR3 covers 15 residues. V lost 2 bases to trimming and J lost 9 bases; unmatched junction nucleotides: 5. CDR3 in amino acids: CASSEIGTGISPLHF. Here the CDR3 DNA reads TGTGCCAGCAGTGAAATTGGGACAGGGATTTCACCCCTCCACTTT.

This chain connects TRBV7-2 to TRBJ2-7; 11 bases are a match to TRBD2. CDR1 and CDR2 (germline): SGHTA, FQGNSA. The CDR3 spans 17 residues. With V trimmed by 5 bases and J by 0 bases, 9 bases remained unmatched. For the CDR3, the DNA is TGTGCCAGCAGCACAGAAGAGACTAGCGGGATCTCCTACGAGCAGTACTTC. It translates to CASSTEETSGISYEQYF.

The chain uses TRBV27 and TRBJ2-1; 10 bases are a match to TRBD2. This CDR3 has 16 amino acids. CDR1 MNHEY and CDR2 SMNVEV come from the germline V gene (reference sequence). Germline trimming cut 2 bases from V and 6 bases from J; bases unmatched to any gene: 7. The CDR3 DNA is TGTGCCAGCAGTTTAATTGCGTCTAGCGGGAGCAATGAGCAGTTCTTC. It encodes CASSLIASSGSNEQFF.

The rearrangement links TRBV10-3 to TRBJ2-5; D may be TRBD1 (7 bases). Germline V gene data show CDR1 as ENHRY and CDR2 as SYGVKD. Trimming left V 6 bases short and J 5 bases short, with 13 bases between. The CDR3 sequence is 13 residues long. CDR3 sequence (DNA): TGTGCCATCAGCACAGGGGCGGGGGAGACCCAGTACTTC. It yields the protein CAISTGAGETQYF.